A single sample is the source of the 26 T cell receptor beta chains below, sequenced in a study of cytomegalovirus exposure and HLA in healthy donors. PCR was performed using 60 Vbeta and 13 Jbeta primers. The table came from immunoSEQ multiplex PCR; TCRdb's copy has only in-frame clones and leaves some out. The sample yields about 130,000 clones, around four fifths seen once. The sequenced sample consisted of PBMCs. These receptor sequences come from a man aged 18 to 30 in good health and CMV-seropositive.

The chain links TRBV15 to TRBJ1-2; no reliable D call. The CDR3 runs 16 residues. V lost 0 bases and J 6 bases, leaving 17 bases between the germline ends. The germline CDR1 and CDR2 sequences are LNHNV and YYDKDF (reference sequence). The CDR3 protein is CATSRDLGFEMNGYTF. CDR3 coding DNA: TGTGCCACCAGCAGAGATTTGGGCTTTGAAATGAATGGCTACACCTTC.

V is TRBV11-3 and J is TRBJ2-1; 8 bases are shared with TRBD2. V was clipped by 4 bases and J by 4 bases; unmatched bases: 6. The CDR3 totals 15 residues. In germline, CDR1 is SGHNT, CDR2 YENEEA. CDR3 bases: TGTGCCAGCAGCTCCAGGACTAGCAGATACAATGAGCAGTTCTTC. Its protein product is CASSSRTSRYNEQFF. Using reference TRBV11-3 and TRBJ2-1 for the parts outside the CDR3, the full variable domain is EAGVVQSPRYKIIEKKQPVAFWCNPISGHNTLYWYLQNLGQGPELLIRYENEEAVDDSQLPKDRFSAERLKGVDSTLKIQPAELGDSAVYLCASSSRTSRYNEQFFGPGTRLTVL.

V is TRBV6-1 and J is TRBJ2-1; 8 bases are a match to TRBD1. CDR3 length: 15 amino acids. Germline V CDR1 and CDR2: MNHNS, SASEGT. V was clipped by 2 bases and J by 7 bases; unmatched bases: 7. The CDR3 here is CASSESRTGLNEQFF. The CDR3 DNA reads as TGTGCCAGCAGTGAATCCCGGACAGGGCTAAATGAGCAGTTCTTC.

V usage is TRBV7-7 and J usage is TRBJ2-1, with D unclear. The germline gives CDR1 SSHAT, CDR2 FNYEAQ (reference sequence). This CDR3 is built from 11 residues. V was shortened by 5 bases and J by 4 bases, with 3 bases between the two germline ends. The CDR3 protein is CASSPYNEQFF. The CDR3 DNA sequence: TGTGCCAGCAGCCCTTACAATGAGCAGTTCTTC.

V usage is TRBV9 and J usage is TRBJ2-7, with TRBD1 matching 8 bases. V shed 4 bases and J 5 bases; nucleotides not matched to a gene: 17. Per the germline V gene, CDR1 is SGDLS and CDR2 is YYNGEE. CDR3 length equals 17 residues. The CDR3 here is CASSPLGVGQGANEQYF. The CDR3 DNA reads TGTGCCAGCAGCCCCCTAGGGGTCGGACAGGGTGCAAACGAGCAGTACTTC.

The chain has TRBV4-1 and TRBJ1-1, with no clear D. CDR3 length: 15 residues. Deletions cut 1 base from V and 2 bases from J, with 11 bases between. CDR1 and CDR2 (germline): MGHRA, YSYEKL. In DNA, the CDR3 is TGCGCCAGCAGCCAAGCACGTAGCGCAAACACTGAAGCTTTCTTT. As protein: CASSQARSANTEAFF.

This clone occurred once. The chain employs TRBV9 and TRBJ2-7; no clear D gene. Deletions cut 0 bases from V and 0 bases from J, with 7 bases between. Germline V CDR1 and CDR2: SGDLS, YYNGEE. This CDR3 has 14 amino acids. The CDR3 DNA follows: TGTGCCAGCAGCGTAGGTCTGAGCTCCTACGAGCAGTACTTC. Translation: CASSVGLSSYEQYF.

This rearrangement joins TRBV2 to TRBJ2-3, with TRBD2 identical over 12 bases. The CDR3 runs to 16 residues. The germline V gene encodes CDR1 SNHLY and CDR2 FYNNEI. The trim removed 6 bases at V and 2 bases at J, leaving 6 bases unmatched. CDR3 DNA: TGTGCCAGCAGCGGGACTAGCGGGCGATACACAGATACGCAGTATTTT. Protein sequence: CASSGTSGRYTDTQYF.

This clone has a single count. The rearrangement uses TRBV6-1 and TRBJ2-3; 11 bases line up with TRBD2. The CDR3 runs 15 residues. Trimming removed 1 base from V and 4 bases from J; junction bases left unmatched: 1. Germline V gene lookup returns CDR1 MNHNS and CDR2 SASEGT. CDR3 amino acids: CASSEVGLAADTQYF. The CDR3 DNA sequence: TGTGCCAGCAGTGAAGTGGGACTAGCGGCAGATACGCAGTATTTT.

The V gene is TRBV4-1, the J gene TRBJ2-7, with 12 bases aligning to TRBD2. Trimming took 3 bases from V and 2 from J; bases not matched to a gene: 8. This CDR3 spans 17 amino acids. The germline V gene has CDR1 MGHRA and CDR2 YSYEKL. The DNA of the CDR3 is TGCGCCAGCAGCCAGACACCCCCTAGCGGGGGGGCCTACGAGCAGTACTTC. Protein sequence: CASSQTPPSGGAYEQYF.

The chain joins TRBV6-5 to TRBJ1-2, with a tentative D call TRBD1 (6 bases). CDR3 length equals 14 residues. Germline CDR1 MNHEY, CDR2 SVGAGI. The V end lost 7 bases, the J end lost 4 bases, and 16 bases lay between the germline ends. The CDR3 DNA reads as TGTGCCAGCACCGGTGGCAGGGGCGGCTATGGCTACACCTTC. The encoded protein is CASTGGRGGYGYTF.

The genes are TRBV4-1 and TRBJ1-6, with D unresolved. Looked up from germline, CDR1 is MGHRA and CDR2 is YSYEKL. Trimming left V 2 bases short and J 5 bases short, with 16 bases between. The CDR3 spans 17 residues. The CDR3 spells CASSQYPTPGDNSPLHF. CDR3 nucleotides: TGCGCCAGCAGCCAATACCCGACACCAGGTGATAATTCACCCCTCCACTTT.

Comments on this clone: Other DNA variants within this sample encode the same CDR3. This chain connects TRBV15 to TRBJ1-1; 9 bases agree with TRBD1. In germline, CDR1 is LNHNV, CDR2 YYDKDF (reference sequence). J gave up 1 base and V 1 base, and 4 bases lay outside the gene matches. The CDR3 loop spans 16 amino acids. The CDR3 sequence: CATSRGDRVGNTEAFF. The CDR3 coding sequence is TGTGCCACCAGCAGAGGGGACAGGGTAGGGAACACTGAAGCTTTCTTT.

V usage is TRBV7-2 and J usage is TRBJ2-3; no clear D gene. V was clipped by 7 bases and J by 6 bases, with 8 bases between them. The CDR3 is 11 amino acids. Germline values: CDR1 SGHTA, CDR2 FQGNSA. CDR3 amino acids: CASTLLDTQYF. The CDR3 nucleotides are TGTGCCAGCACCCTCTTGGATACGCAGTATTTT. Variable domain in full (rest from reference TRBV7-2 and TRBJ2-3): GAGVSQSPSNKVTEKGKDVELRCDPISGHTALYWYRQSLGQGLEFLIYFQGNSAPDKSGLPSDRFSAERTGGSVSTLTIQRTQQEDSAVYLCASTLLDTQYFGPGTRLTVL.

The genes are TRBV18 and TRBJ2-6; TRBD1 agrees at 10 bases. This CDR3 is 17 amino acids long. Germline lookup yields CDR1 KGHSH and CDR2 LQKENI. V shed 3 bases and J 4 bases; nucleotides not matched to a gene: 6. The CDR3 is CASSPGQGVWGANVLTF. The DNA for the CDR3 is TGTGCCAGCTCACCTGGACAGGGGGTTTGGGGGGCCAACGTCCTGACTTTC.

The V call is TRBV11-2, the J call TRBJ1-1; 10 positions match TRBD1. Germline V gene data show CDR1 as SGHAT and CDR2 as FQNNGV. Trimming removed 1 base from V and 10 bases from J; junction bases left unmatched: 6. The CDR3 consists of 14 residues. The CDR3 DNA is TGTGCCAGCAGCTTAGTGACGACAGGGGGCACAGCTTTCTTT. This translates into CASSLVTTGGTAFF.

The V and J genes are TRBV5-4 and TRBJ2-7, with TRBD1 matching over 7 bases. Per germline, CDR1 SGHNT and CDR2 YYREEE (reference sequence). CDR3 size: 15 residues. V trimming: 2 bases; J trimming: 2 bases; junction bases outside the gene matches: 7. This chain's CDR3 is CASSFNRDRAYEQYF. As DNA, the CDR3 is TGTGCCAGCAGCTTCAACCGGGACAGAGCCTACGAGCAGTACTTC.

This chain links TRBV7-9 with TRBJ1-2, with D possibly being TRBD1 (6 bases). Trimming took 1 base from V and 9 from J, leaving 6 bases between them. CDR1 is SEHNR and CDR2 is FQNEAQ in the germline V gene (reference sequence). The CDR3 totals 11 residues. The DNA of the CDR3 is TGTGCCAGCAGCTTAGGGGGGCGCTACACCTTC. Residues: CASSLGGRYTF.

The chain carries TRBV6-5 and TRBJ1-1; tentatively, D is TRBD1 (5 bases). Germline CDR1 MNHEY, CDR2 SVGAGI. Deletions cut 5 bases from V and 5 bases from J, with 15 bases between. CDR3 length: 14 residues. The CDR3 protein is CASSKIGGYTEAFF. The CDR3 DNA follows: TGTGCCAGCAGTAAGATCGGGGGATATACTGAAGCTTTCTTT.

The V gene is TRBV11-2, the J gene TRBJ1-2, with 7 bases that match TRBD1. This CDR3 comprises 15 residues. Looked up from germline, CDR1 is SGHAT and CDR2 is FQNNGV. J lost 2 bases, V lost 1 base, and 4 bases had no gene match. CDR3 DNA: TGTGCCAGCAGCTTAGGGGACAGAAAAAACTATGGCTACACCTTC. Amino acid sequence: CASSLGDRKNYGYTF.

This clone was recorded once. The J gene is TRBJ2-7, the V gene TRBV7-2; D may be TRBD2 (7 bases). V lost 4 bases and J 3 bases, leaving 13 bases between the germline ends. The CDR3 covers 14 residues. The germline V gene encodes CDR1 SGHTA and CDR2 FQGNSA. Here the CDR3 reads CASSSTGGSYEQYF. CDR3 nucleotides: TGTGCCAGCAGCTCGACAGGCGGGAGCTACGAGCAGTACTTC.

The sample holds a few counts of this clone. The chain employs TRBV6-1 and TRBJ2-2; maybe TRBD1 (5 bases). The CDR3 has 14 residues. V was pared by 8 bases and J by 2 bases, with 12 bases between. Germline V gene data show CDR1 as MNHNS and CDR2 as SASEGT. This CDR3 is CASQGSYNTGELFF. The CDR3 DNA sequence: TGTGCCAGCCAGGGCAGTTACAACACCGGGGAGCTGTTTTTT.

The chain has TRBV2 and TRBJ2-7; 9 nucleotides match TRBD1. There are 13 residues in the CDR3. The V gene's germline CDR1 is SNHLY and CDR2 FYNNEI. V trimming: 6 bases; J trimming: 2 bases; junction bases outside the gene matches: 2. CDR3 bases: TGTGCCAGCAGGGGGACAGGGACCTACGAGCAGTACTTC. It yields the protein CASRGTGTYEQYF.

Concerning this clone: Other DNA sequences in this sample translate to the same CDR3. The chain combines TRBV14 with TRBJ1-6, with TRBD1 as a possible D gene (6 bases). Trimming took 4 bases from V and 4 from J, leaving 8 bases between them. The CDR3 has 14 residues. Germline V gives CDR1 SGHDN, CDR2 FVKESK. The CDR3 here is CASSRGQYNSPLHF. The CDR3 region has the DNA TGTGCCAGCAGCCGAGGACAGTATAATTCACCCCTCCACTTT.

V and J are TRBV2 and TRBJ1-1, with TRBD1 identical over 9 bases. CDR1 and CDR2 (germline): SNHLY, FYNNEI. Trimming took 6 bases from V and 11 from J; bases not matched to a gene: 4. There are 11 residues in the CDR3. The CDR3 reads CASRTGGEAFF. Written as DNA, the CDR3 is TGTGCCAGCAGGACAGGGGGGGAGGCTTTCTTT.

The V gene is TRBV2, the J gene TRBJ2-7, with D hard to call. The V gene's germline CDR1 is SNHLY and CDR2 FYNNEI. Trimming removed 5 bases at V and 5 bases at J, with 10 bases between. CDR3 length: 12 amino acids. CDR3 sequence reads: CASSPMVDEQYF. CDR3 nucleotides: TGTGCCAGCAGTCCAATGGTAGACGAGCAGTACTTC.